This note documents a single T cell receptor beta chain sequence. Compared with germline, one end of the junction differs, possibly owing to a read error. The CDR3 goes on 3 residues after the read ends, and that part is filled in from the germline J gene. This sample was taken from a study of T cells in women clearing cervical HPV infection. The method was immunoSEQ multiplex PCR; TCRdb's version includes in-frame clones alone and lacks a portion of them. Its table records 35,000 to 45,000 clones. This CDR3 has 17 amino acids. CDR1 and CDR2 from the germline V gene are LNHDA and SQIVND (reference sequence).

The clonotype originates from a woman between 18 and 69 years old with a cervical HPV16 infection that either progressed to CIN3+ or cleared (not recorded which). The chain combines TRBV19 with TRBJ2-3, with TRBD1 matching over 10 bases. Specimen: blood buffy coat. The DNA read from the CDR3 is TGTGCCGGTAGACAGGGGGCAAGGCACGCAAAGGGAGGTACG. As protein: CAGRQGARHAKGGT. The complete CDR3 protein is CAGRQGARHAKGGTQYF.